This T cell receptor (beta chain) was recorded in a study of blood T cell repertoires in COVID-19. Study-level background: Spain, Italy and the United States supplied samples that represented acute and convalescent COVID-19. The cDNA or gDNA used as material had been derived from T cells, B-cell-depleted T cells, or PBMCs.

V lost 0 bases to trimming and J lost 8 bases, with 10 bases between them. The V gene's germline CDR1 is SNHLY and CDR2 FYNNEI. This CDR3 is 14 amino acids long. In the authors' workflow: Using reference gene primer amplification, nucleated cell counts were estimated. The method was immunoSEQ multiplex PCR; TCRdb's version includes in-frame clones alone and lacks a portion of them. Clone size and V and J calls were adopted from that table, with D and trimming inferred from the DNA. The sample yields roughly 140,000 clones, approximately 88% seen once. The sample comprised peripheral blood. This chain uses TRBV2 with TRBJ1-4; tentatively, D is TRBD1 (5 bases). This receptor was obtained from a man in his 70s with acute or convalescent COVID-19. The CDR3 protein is CASSEARRVEKLFF. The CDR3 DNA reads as TGTGCCAGCAGTGAAGCGCGCAGGGTCGAAAAACTGTTTTTT.